The 2 T cell receptor beta chains given below trace back to one sample, sequenced in a study of T cell changes during pregnancy in multiple sclerosis. TCRdb's table, derived via immunoSEQ multiplex PCR, lists solely in-frame clones and lacks some. The sample has around 70,000 clones; roughly 92% are singletons. The input for sequencing was peripheral blood, taken after pregnancy. Every receptor here comes from a female donor in good health, enrolled as a control in a pregnancy study.

This clone was detected only once. The V gene is TRBV5-6, the J gene TRBJ2-7, with D unresolved. The CDR3 consists of 12 residues. CDR1 is SGHDT, CDR2 YYEEEE, per germline. With 3 bases removed from V and 6 bases from J, the gap between germline ends came to 10 bases. The CDR3 loop is CASSSSVGEQYF. CDR3 sequence (DNA): TGTGCCAGCAGCTCCTCCGTCGGCGAGCAGTACTTC.

This chain links TRBV11-2 with TRBJ2-2; unclear D gene. Germline CDR1 SGHAT, CDR2 FQNNGV. The CDR3 is 11 residues long. Trimming took 5 bases from V and 8 from J, leaving 6 bases between them. The CDR3 is CASSLSGELFF. CDR3 DNA sequence: TGTGCCAGCAGCCTCAGTGGGGAGCTGTTTTTT.